The 2 T cell receptor beta chains reported below all come from one sample, sequenced in a study of OX40 agonist ivuxolimab in advanced cancers. Libraries were prepared by immunoSEQ multiplex PCR; TCRdb keeps only in-frame clonotypes and omits some of them. The table lists tens of thousands of clones, more than 80% of them singletons, with about 0.4% in the top ten. This material consisted of CD4+ or CD8+ T cells sorted from blood, taken in a trial of the OX40 agonist ivuxolimab. These receptors were taken from an adult with an advanced solid tumor such as melanoma, head and neck, liver or kidney cancer.

The V gene is TRBV5-1, the J gene TRBJ2-2; D perhaps matches TRBD2 (6 bases). The germline V gene encodes CDR1 SGHRS and CDR2 YFSETQ. The CDR3 consists of 15 residues. Trimming stripped 4 bases from V and 2 bases from J, with 12 bases between. DNA of the CDR3: TGCGCCAGCAGCCAACCGGGACTCAACACCGGGGAGCTGTTTTTT. Residues: CASSQPGLNTGELFF.

This clone was found a few times. The chain recombines TRBV6-6 with TRBJ1-2, with D tentatively TRBD1 (6 bases). V dropped 7 bases and J dropped 0 bases, with 15 bases sitting between them. CDR1 is MNHNY, CDR2 SVGAGI, per germline (reference sequence). The CDR3 covers 15 residues. CDR3 DNA sequence: TGTGCCAGCACCCGAGGGGACAAGACTAACTATGGCTACACCTTC. It is translated as CASTRGDKTNYGYTF.